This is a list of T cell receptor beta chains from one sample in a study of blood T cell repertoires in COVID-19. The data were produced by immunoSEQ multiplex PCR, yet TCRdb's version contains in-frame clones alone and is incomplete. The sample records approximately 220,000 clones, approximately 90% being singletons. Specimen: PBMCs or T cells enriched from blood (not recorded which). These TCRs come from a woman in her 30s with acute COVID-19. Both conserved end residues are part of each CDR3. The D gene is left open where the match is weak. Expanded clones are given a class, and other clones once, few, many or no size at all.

cdr3_aa: CATLAGPYNEQFF
cdr3_nt: TGTGCCACCCTAGCGGGGCCCTACAATGAGCAGTTCTTC
j_call: TRBJ2-1
clone_size: .
d_call: TRBD2
v_call: TRBV12-3/TRBV12-4

cdr3_aa: CAISEPTGGDEQYF
cdr3_nt: TGTGCCATCAGTGAGCCAACAGGGGGGGACGAGCAGTACTTC
j_call: TRBJ2-7
clone_size: .
d_call: .
v_call: TRBV10-3

cdr3_aa: CASRGLAGGSEQFF
cdr3_nt: TGTGCCAGCAGGGGACTAGCGGGGGGGAGTGAGCAGTTCTTC
j_call: TRBJ2-1
clone_size: .
d_call: TRBD2
v_call: TRBV2

cdr3_aa: CASSRTGPPYEQYF
cdr3_nt: TGTGCCAGCAGCCGGACAGGTCCCCCCTACGAGCAGTACTTC
j_call: TRBJ2-7
clone_size: .
d_call: TRBD1
v_call: TRBV14

cdr3_aa: CASSLAVNQPQHF
cdr3_nt: TGCGCCAGCAGCTTGGCAGTCAATCAGCCCCAGCATTTT
j_call: TRBJ1-5
clone_size: .
d_call: .
v_call: TRBV5-1

cdr3_aa: CSVGIGNRGNEQYF
cdr3_nt: TGCAGCGTTGGAATAGGAAACAGGGGCAACGAGCAGTACTTC
j_call: TRBJ2-7
clone_size: .
d_call: TRBD1
v_call: TRBV29-1

cdr3_aa: CASSESGGAGDTQYF
cdr3_nt: TGCGCCAGCAGTGAGAGCGGGGGGGCCGGAGATACGCAGTATTTT
j_call: TRBJ2-3
clone_size: .
d_call: TRBD2
v_call: TRBV10-1

cdr3_aa: CASSLAGNRREQYF
cdr3_nt: TGTGCCAGCAGCTTAGCCGGGAATCGTCGGGAGCAGTACTTC
j_call: TRBJ2-7
clone_size: few
d_call: .
v_call: TRBV11-2

cdr3_aa: CATATRDSNQPQHF
cdr3_nt: TGTGCCACCGCGACCAGGGATAGCAATCAGCCCCAGCATTTT
j_call: TRBJ1-5
clone_size: .
d_call: .
v_call: TRBV10-3

cdr3_aa: CASSLLGQENEKLFF
cdr3_nt: TGTGCCAGCAGCCTACTAGGACAGGAAAATGAAAAACTGTTTTTT
j_call: TRBJ1-4
clone_size: .
d_call: TRBD1
v_call: TRBV7-9

cdr3_aa: CASSVYRGPYGYTF
cdr3_nt: TGTGCCAGCAGTGTGTACAGGGGGCCCTATGGCTACACCTTC
j_call: TRBJ1-2
clone_size: .
d_call: TRBD1
v_call: TRBV6-2/TRBV6-3

cdr3_aa: CASSLEEGTDTEAFF
cdr3_nt: TGTGCCAGCAGCTTAGAGGAGGGAACGGACACTGAAGCTTTCTTT
j_call: TRBJ1-1
clone_size: .
d_call: .
v_call: TRBV7-6

cdr3_aa: CGFEWAPGETQYF
cdr3_nt: TGCGGTTTTGAATGGGCTCCTGGCGAGACCCAGTACTTC
j_call: TRBJ2-5
clone_size: .
d_call: .
v_call: TRBV30

cdr3_aa: CASSEPLGDWYGYTF
cdr3_nt: TGTGCCAGCAGTGAACCCCTGGGGGACTGGTATGGCTACACCTTC
j_call: TRBJ1-2
clone_size: .
d_call: .
v_call: TRBV2

cdr3_aa: CAITYSYNSPLHF
cdr3_nt: TGTGCCATCACTTACTCCTATAATTCACCCCTCCACTTT
j_call: TRBJ1-6
clone_size: .
d_call: .
v_call: TRBV10-3

cdr3_aa: CASRVSGRGVLAFF
cdr3_nt: TGTGCCAGCAGGGTGTCGGGACGCGGGGTCTTGGCTTTCTTT
j_call: TRBJ1-1
clone_size: .
d_call: .
v_call: TRBV6-6

cdr3_aa: CASSLRSANVLTF
cdr3_nt: TGTGCCAGCAGCTTGCGGTCGGCCAACGTCCTGACTTTC
j_call: TRBJ2-6
clone_size: .
d_call: .
v_call: TRBV5-8

cdr3_aa: CASTKDRGYEQYF
cdr3_nt: TGTGCCAGTACCAAAGACAGGGGCTACGAGCAGTACTTC
j_call: TRBJ2-7
clone_size: .
d_call: TRBD1
v_call: TRBV19